The clone carrying this T cell receptor beta chain was observed once. Antigen specificity is unknown. The entry originates in a study of graft-versus-host responses after intestinal transplantation. Study conclusions and caveats: Some GvH clones appeared in ileal mucosa or blood before recipient bone marrow. Within the allografts of patients who had graft-donor T cell macrochimerism, graft-versus-host to host-versus-graft clonal ratios were high. Association was observed between peak circulating GvH clone levels and early post-transplant HvG declines.

Assay: immunoSEQ multiplex PCR; the TCRdb copy retains only in-frame clones and omits some. In the table there are 85,000 to 100,000 clones, approximately 90% of which are singletons. This TCR was sampled from a human donor who was the organ donor for an intestinal transplant. The material was unstimulated CD4+ T cells sorted from spleen or lymph node cells, obtained before transplant.

CDR3 region: CAWSVLAGAETQYF. The CDR3 coding sequence is TGTGCCTGGAGTGTGTTAGCGGGGGCGGAGACCCAGTACTTC. The gene calls are TRBV30 and TRBJ2-5; TRBD2 matches at 9 bases. V was clipped by 0 bases and J by 5 bases; unmatched bases: 4. The CDR3 has 14 residues. Germline loops: CDR1 GTSNPN, CDR2 SVGIG (reference sequence).